This T cell receptor beta chain was found in a study of blood T cell repertoires in COVID-19. Sequencing used immunoSEQ multiplex PCR; TCRdb keeps in-frame clones, though not all of them. The sample consists of approximately 260,000 clones, almost 90% of them appearing once. The CDR3 sequence is 16 residues long. Looked up from germline, CDR1 is LGHNA and CDR2 is YNFKEQ. V shed 1 base and J shed 1 base, with 11 bases lying between them. The sequence derives from a woman aged 60-70 years with COVID-19, enrolled during active disease. The material sequenced was peripheral blood. V usage is TRBV4-2 and J usage is TRBJ2-1; D gene unclear. This chain's CDR3 is CASSQGLAPSYNEQFF. In nucleotides, the CDR3 is TGTGCCAGCAGCCAAGGGCTTGCCCCTTCCTACAATGAGCAGTTCTTC.